The rows below give T cell receptor beta chains drawn from one sample of a study of CD8+ T cells in alopecia areata. The protocol was immunoSEQ multiplex PCR, while the TCRdb copy is restricted to in-frame clones and leaves out a portion. The data show roughly 190,000 clones, 45% to 75% seen once. Specimen: CD4+ T cells sorted from blood, collected at week 4, from a patient treated with tofacitinib. The source of these receptors is a human donor with alopecia areata. CDR3s include the opening cysteine and the closing phenylalanine or tryptophan. Each record gives: D gene, V gene, J gene, clone size, CDR3 protein, CDR3 DNA. D genes are given only for firm matches. Some rows have no size entry. The others give once, few or many, or a class for an expanded clone.

D gene: NA; V gene: TRBV14; J gene: TRBJ2-1; clone size: NA; CDR3 protein: CASSRSGSEQFF; CDR3 DNA: TGTGCCAGCAGCCGGTCGGGTAGCGAGCAGTTCTTC
D gene: NA; V gene: TRBV30; J gene: TRBJ1-4; clone size: NA; CDR3 protein: CAWSSPRREAFF; CDR3 DNA: TGTGCCTGGAGTTCCCCTCGCAGGGAGGCGTTTTTT
D gene: NA; V gene: TRBV5-1; J gene: TRBJ1-2; clone size: few; CDR3 protein: CASSLVQDTNGYTF; CDR3 DNA: TGCGCCAGCAGCTTGGTCCAGGACACCAATGGCTACACCTTC
D gene: TRBD1; V gene: TRBV18; J gene: TRBJ1-5; clone size: NA; CDR3 protein: CASSPRDRQSPQHF; CDR3 DNA: TGTGCCAGCTCACCACGGGACAGACAATCGCCCCAGCATTTT
D gene: NA; V gene: TRBV7-9; J gene: TRBJ2-1; clone size: few; CDR3 protein: CASSHIPSSYNEQFF; CDR3 DNA: TGTGCCAGCAGCCACATACCGAGCTCCTACAATGAGCAGTTCTTC
D gene: NA; V gene: TRBV19; J gene: TRBJ1-5; clone size: NA; CDR3 protein: CASSARGRIDQPQHF; CDR3 DNA: TGTGCCAGTAGTGCCAGGGGTAGGATAGATCAGCCCCAGCATTTT
D gene: TRBD2; V gene: TRBV5-1; J gene: TRBJ2-7; clone size: few; CDR3 protein: CASSFRTSGGNPSYEQYF; CDR3 DNA: TGCGCCAGCAGCTTCCGGACTAGCGGGGGGAATCCCTCCTACGAGCAGTACTTC
D gene: NA; V gene: TRBV29-1; J gene: TRBJ2-7; clone size: few; CDR3 protein: CSVETINSYEQYF; CDR3 DNA: TGCAGCGTTGAAACTATTAACTCCTACGAGCAGTACTTC
D gene: TRBD1; V gene: TRBV30; J gene: TRBJ1-1; clone size: NA; CDR3 protein: CAWSVRQGAILNTEAFF; CDR3 DNA: TGTGCCTGGAGTGTACGGCAGGGGGCTATCTTGAACACTGAAGCTTTCTTT
D gene: NA; V gene: TRBV7-9; J gene: TRBJ2-3; clone size: NA; CDR3 protein: CASSPTENTQYF; CDR3 DNA: TGTGCCAGCAGCCCAACAGAAAATACGCAGTATTTT
D gene: NA; V gene: TRBV6-5; J gene: TRBJ2-5; clone size: NA; CDR3 protein: CASSKGKGEGTQYF; CDR3 DNA: TGTGCCAGCAGTAAAGGGAAGGGTGAAGGGACCCAGTACTTC
D gene: NA; V gene: TRBV15; J gene: TRBJ2-2; clone size: NA; CDR3 protein: CATRVDRFTGELFF; CDR3 DNA: TGTGCCACCAGGGTAGACAGGTTTACCGGGGAGCTGTTTTTT
D gene: TRBD1; V gene: TRBV30; J gene: TRBJ1-2; clone size: NA; CDR3 protein: CAWTGTENYGYTF; CDR3 DNA: TGTGCCTGGACCGGGACAGAAAACTATGGCTACACCTTC
D gene: NA; V gene: TRBV5-1; J gene: TRBJ2-5; clone size: NA; CDR3 protein: CASSFQPREQETQYF; CDR3 DNA: TGCGCCAGCAGCTTCCAGCCTAGGGAGCAAGAGACCCAGTACTTC
D gene: NA; V gene: TRBV30; J gene: TRBJ2-5; clone size: NA; CDR3 protein: CAWSAGTTQETQYF; CDR3 DNA: TGTGCCTGGAGTGCCGGGACGACCCAAGAGACCCAGTACTTC
D gene: NA; V gene: TRBV30; J gene: TRBJ1-1; clone size: once; CDR3 protein: CAWSVRAGDTEAFF; CDR3 DNA: TGTGCCTGGAGTGTAAGAGCGGGTGACACTGAAGCTTTCTTT
D gene: TRBD2; V gene: TRBV30; J gene: TRBJ2-1; clone size: NA; CDR3 protein: CAWSVGTSGVSEQFF; CDR3 DNA: TGTGCCTGGAGTGTGGGGACTAGCGGGGTTAGTGAGCAGTTCTTC
D gene: NA; V gene: TRBV13; J gene: TRBJ1-6; clone size: few; CDR3 protein: CASSPGTYRNSPLHF; CDR3 DNA: TGTGCCAGCAGCCCCGGGACATACCGAAATTCACCCCTCCACTTT
D gene: NA; V gene: TRBV2; J gene: TRBJ2-1; clone size: NA; CDR3 protein: CASTTAEGNEQFF; CDR3 DNA: TGTGCCAGCACGACCGCGGAGGGGAATGAGCAGTTCTTC
D gene: NA; V gene: TRBV29-1; J gene: TRBJ1-1; clone size: NA; CDR3 protein: CSVEKQGWGTEAFF; CDR3 DNA: TGCAGCGTTGAAAAACAGGGTTGGGGCACTGAAGCTTTCTTT
D gene: NA; V gene: TRBV19; J gene: TRBJ1-6; clone size: NA; CDR3 protein: CASSGSGTYNSPLHF; CDR3 DNA: TGTGCCAGTAGTGGTTCGGGGACCTATAATTCACCCCTCCACTTT
D gene: NA; V gene: TRBV29-1; J gene: TRBJ1-5; clone size: few; CDR3 protein: CSVGQPPQPQHF; CDR3 DNA: TGCAGCGTTGGTCAACCACCTCAGCCCCAGCATTTT
D gene: NA; V gene: TRBV29-1; J gene: TRBJ2-7; clone size: NA; CDR3 protein: CSTSSGYSYEQYF; CDR3 DNA: TGCAGCACCAGCAGCGGGTACTCCTACGAGCAGTACTTC
D gene: NA; V gene: TRBV30; J gene: TRBJ2-6; clone size: few; CDR3 protein: CAWSRRSGANVLTF; CDR3 DNA: TGTGCCTGGAGTCGAAGGTCTGGGGCCAACGTCCTGACTTTC
D gene: NA; V gene: TRBV14; J gene: TRBJ2-7; clone size: NA; CDR3 protein: CASSQGGSVFKYF; CDR3 DNA: TGTGCCAGCAGCCAAGGCGGCAGTGTCTTCAAGTACTTC
D gene: NA; V gene: TRBV6-6; J gene: TRBJ1-5; clone size: NA; CDR3 protein: CASTDYSNQPQHF; CDR3 DNA: TGTGCCAGCACCGACTATAGCAATCAGCCCCAGCATTTT
D gene: NA; V gene: TRBV20-1; J gene: TRBJ1-6; clone size: NA; CDR3 protein: CSAGLNSPLHF; CDR3 DNA: TGCAGTGCAGGGTTAAATTCACCCCTCCACTTT
D gene: NA; V gene: TRBV5-1; J gene: TRBJ1-1; clone size: few; CDR3 protein: CASSLALGRTEAFF; CDR3 DNA: TGCGCCAGCAGCTTGGCCCTGGGAAGGACTGAAGCTTTCTTT
D gene: TRBD2; V gene: TRBV29-1; J gene: TRBJ2-2; clone size: NA; CDR3 protein: CSVPRGGLAANTGELFF; CDR3 DNA: TGCAGCGTCCCGAGGGGTGGACTAGCGGCGAACACCGGGGAGCTGTTTTTT
D gene: NA; V gene: TRBV29-1; J gene: TRBJ2-5; clone size: NA; CDR3 protein: CSAGLSSSQETQYF; CDR3 DNA: TGCAGCGCTGGTCTATCGTCTAGTCAAGAGACCCAGTACTTC
D gene: TRBD1; V gene: TRBV4-2; J gene: TRBJ1-6; clone size: NA; CDR3 protein: CASSQAPTGGNSPLHF; CDR3 DNA: TGTGCCAGCAGCCAAGCTCCGACAGGGGGTAATTCACCCCTCCACTTT
D gene: TRBD2; V gene: TRBV5-6; J gene: TRBJ2-3; clone size: NA; CDR3 protein: CASSFYSGGFMKSTDTQYF; CDR3 DNA: TGTGCCAGCAGCTTTTATAGCGGGGGATTTATGAAGAGCACAGATACGCAGTATTTT
D gene: TRBD2; V gene: TRBV4-2; J gene: TRBJ2-3; clone size: NA; CDR3 protein: CASSQETSGGTDTQYF; CDR3 DNA: TGTGCCAGCAGCCAAGAGACTAGCGGGGGCACAGATACGCAGTATTTT
D gene: TRBD2; V gene: TRBV29-1; J gene: TRBJ2-1; clone size: few; CDR3 protein: CSVTSGGFTLSNEQFF; CDR3 DNA: TGCAGCGTCACTAGCGGGGGCTTTACCCTATCCAATGAGCAGTTCTTC
D gene: NA; V gene: TRBV25-1; J gene: TRBJ2-2; clone size: few; CDR3 protein: CASSDQVPGELFF; CDR3 DNA: TGTGCCAGCAGTGATCAGGTCCCCGGGGAGCTGTTTTTT
D gene: NA; V gene: TRBV7-2; J gene: TRBJ1-2; clone size: NA; CDR3 protein: CASSHAGRAGNYGYTF; CDR3 DNA: TGTGCCAGCAGCCATGCGGGACGAGCGGGGAACTATGGCTACACCTTC
D gene: TRBD1; V gene: TRBV13; J gene: TRBJ1-6; clone size: NA; CDR3 protein: CASSRTGTGDSPLHF; CDR3 DNA: TGTGCCAGCAGCAGAACCGGGACAGGGGATTCACCCCTCCACTTT
D gene: NA; V gene: TRBV27; J gene: TRBJ2-1; clone size: NA; CDR3 protein: CASSFSPGKANNEQFF; CDR3 DNA: TGTGCCAGCAGTTTTAGTCCAGGGAAGGCCAACAATGAGCAGTTCTTC
D gene: NA; V gene: TRBV29-1; J gene: TRBJ1-6; clone size: NA; CDR3 protein: CSVAATSGSPLHF; CDR3 DNA: TGCAGCGTTGCGGCGACCTCGGGTTCACCCCTCCACTTT
D gene: TRBD2; V gene: TRBV28; J gene: TRBJ2-3; clone size: NA; CDR3 protein: CASSFISGGLDTQYF; CDR3 DNA: TGTGCCAGCAGCTTTATTAGCGGGGGGTTAGATACGCAGTATTTT
D gene: NA; V gene: TRBV29-1; J gene: TRBJ1-6; clone size: once; CDR3 protein: CSVEGDGPGSPLHF; CDR3 DNA: TGCAGCGTTGAAGGTGACGGGCCGGGGTCACCCCTCCACTTT
D gene: TRBD1; V gene: TRBV2; J gene: TRBJ2-7; clone size: few; CDR3 protein: CASRDRTYEQYF; CDR3 DNA: TGTGCCAGCCGGGACAGGACCTACGAGCAGTACTTC
D gene: NA; V gene: TRBV6-5; J gene: TRBJ1-2; clone size: NA; CDR3 protein: CASSPPATGLYGYTF; CDR3 DNA: TGTGCCAGCAGCCCCCCCGCGACAGGACTGTATGGCTACACCTTC
D gene: NA; V gene: TRBV29-1; J gene: TRBJ1-5; clone size: NA; CDR3 protein: CSAGDSNQPQHF; CDR3 DNA: TGCAGCGCAGGGGACAGCAATCAGCCCCAGCATTTT
D gene: NA; V gene: TRBV7-2; J gene: TRBJ2-4; clone size: NA; CDR3 protein: CASSLAVNIQYF; CDR3 DNA: TGTGCCAGCAGCTTAGCGGTAAACATTCAGTACTTC
D gene: TRBD2; V gene: TRBV5-1; J gene: TRBJ2-1; clone size: few; CDR3 protein: CASTSSGGYNEQFF; CDR3 DNA: TGCGCCAGCACTTCTAGCGGGGGCTACAATGAGCAGTTCTTC
D gene: NA; V gene: TRBV6-6; J gene: TRBJ2-5; clone size: NA; CDR3 protein: CANPETQYF; CDR3 DNA: TGTGCCAACCCGGAGACCCAGTACTTC
D gene: NA; V gene: TRBV6-6; J gene: TRBJ1-2; clone size: NA; CDR3 protein: CASKTGLGGYTF; CDR3 DNA: TGTGCCAGCAAAACGGGTTTGGGGGGCTACACCTTC
D gene: TRBD1; V gene: TRBV19; J gene: TRBJ1-2; clone size: NA; CDR3 protein: CASRGGQGESLPPYGYTF; CDR3 DNA: TGTGCCAGTAGAGGGGGACAGGGAGAGTCGCTGCCTCCCTATGGCTACACCTTC
D gene: NA; V gene: TRBV29-1; J gene: TRBJ2-3; clone size: few; CDR3 protein: CSARLGTDTQYF; CDR3 DNA: TGCAGCGCGAGACTTGGCACAGATACGCAGTATTTT
D gene: TRBD1; V gene: TRBV5-1; J gene: TRBJ1-2; clone size: NA; CDR3 protein: CASSGDTGAGDYGYTF; CDR3 DNA: TGCGCCAGCAGCGGAGATACAGGGGCCGGGGACTATGGCTACACCTTC
D gene: TRBD1; V gene: TRBV29-1; J gene: TRBJ2-5; clone size: NA; CDR3 protein: CSARTGEETQYF; CDR3 DNA: TGCAGCGCGAGGACAGGGGAAGAGACCCAGTACTTC
D gene: NA; V gene: TRBV15; J gene: TRBJ2-1; clone size: NA; CDR3 protein: CATSRGAGGNEQFF; CDR3 DNA: TGTGCCACCAGCAGAGGGGCCGGGGGAAATGAGCAGTTCTTC
D gene: TRBD1; V gene: TRBV7-8; J gene: TRBJ1-2; clone size: NA; CDR3 protein: CASSPGQVAGYTF; CDR3 DNA: TGTGCCAGCAGTCCAGGACAGGTGGCTGGCTACACCTTC
D gene: NA; V gene: TRBV27; J gene: TRBJ2-7; clone size: NA; CDR3 protein: CASSPRAYQYEQYF; CDR3 DNA: TGTGCCAGCAGTCCCCGCGCTTACCAATACGAGCAGTACTTC
D gene: NA; V gene: TRBV18; J gene: TRBJ1-4; clone size: NA; CDR3 protein: CASSPLGVGEEKLFF; CDR3 DNA: TGTGCCAGCTCACCACTGGGAGTGGGGGAAGAAAAACTGTTTTTT
D gene: TRBD1; V gene: TRBV29-1; J gene: TRBJ2-2; clone size: NA; CDR3 protein: CSARDRAGTGELFF; CDR3 DNA: TGCAGCGCAAGGGACAGGGCTGGCACCGGGGAGCTGTTTTTT
D gene: NA; V gene: TRBV29-1; J gene: TRBJ2-7; clone size: NA; CDR3 protein: CSVRVSSYEQYF; CDR3 DNA: TGCAGCGTTCGAGTGAGCTCCTACGAGCAGTACTTC
D gene: NA; V gene: TRBV7-9; J gene: TRBJ2-5; clone size: few; CDR3 protein: CASSTIPETQYF; CDR3 DNA: TGTGCCAGCAGCACAATCCCGGAGACCCAGTACTTC